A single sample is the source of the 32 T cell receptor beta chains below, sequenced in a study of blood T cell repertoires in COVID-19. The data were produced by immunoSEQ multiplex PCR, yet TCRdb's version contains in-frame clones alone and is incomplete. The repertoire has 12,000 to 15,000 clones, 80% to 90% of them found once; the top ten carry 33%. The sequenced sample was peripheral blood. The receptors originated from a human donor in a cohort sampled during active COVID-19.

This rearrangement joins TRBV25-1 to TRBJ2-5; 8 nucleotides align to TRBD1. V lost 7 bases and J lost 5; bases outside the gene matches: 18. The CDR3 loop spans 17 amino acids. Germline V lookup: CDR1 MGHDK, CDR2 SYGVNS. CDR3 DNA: TGTGCCAGCAAAGGGCAGGGGGCTTCGGGTATTCTGGAGACCCAGTACTTC. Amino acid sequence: CASKGQGASGILETQYF.

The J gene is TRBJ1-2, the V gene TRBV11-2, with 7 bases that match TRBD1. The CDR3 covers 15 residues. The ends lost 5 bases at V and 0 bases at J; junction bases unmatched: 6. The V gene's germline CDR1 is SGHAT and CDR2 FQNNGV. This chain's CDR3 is CASSTGGTANYGYTF. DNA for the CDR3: TGTGCCAGCAGCACCGGTGGGACAGCTAACTATGGCTACACCTTC.

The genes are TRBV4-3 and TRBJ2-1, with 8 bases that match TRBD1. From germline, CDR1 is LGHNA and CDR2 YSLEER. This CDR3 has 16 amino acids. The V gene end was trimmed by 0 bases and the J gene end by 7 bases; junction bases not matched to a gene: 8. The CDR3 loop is CASSQDGQGAWNEQFF. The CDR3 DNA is TGCGCCAGCAGCCAAGACGGGCAGGGGGCTTGGAATGAGCAGTTCTTC.

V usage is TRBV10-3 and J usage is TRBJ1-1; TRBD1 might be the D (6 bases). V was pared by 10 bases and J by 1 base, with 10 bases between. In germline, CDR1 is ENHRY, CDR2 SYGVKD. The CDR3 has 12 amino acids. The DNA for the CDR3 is TGTGCCACCAGGACAGCGAACACTGAAGCTTTCTTT. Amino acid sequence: CATRTANTEAFF.

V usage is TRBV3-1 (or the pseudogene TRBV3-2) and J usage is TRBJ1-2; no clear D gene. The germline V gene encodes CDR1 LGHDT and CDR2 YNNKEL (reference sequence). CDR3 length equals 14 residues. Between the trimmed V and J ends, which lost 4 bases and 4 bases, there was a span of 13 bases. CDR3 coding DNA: TGTGCCAGCAGCCCCTCGACGGGAACCTATGGCTACACCTTC. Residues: CASSPSTGTYGYTF.

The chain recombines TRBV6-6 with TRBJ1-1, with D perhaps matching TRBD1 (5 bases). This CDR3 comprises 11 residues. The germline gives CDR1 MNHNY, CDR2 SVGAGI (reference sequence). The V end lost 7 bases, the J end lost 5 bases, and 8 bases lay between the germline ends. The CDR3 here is CASMGGTEAFF. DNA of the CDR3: TGTGCCAGCATGGGGGGGACTGAAGCTTTCTTT.

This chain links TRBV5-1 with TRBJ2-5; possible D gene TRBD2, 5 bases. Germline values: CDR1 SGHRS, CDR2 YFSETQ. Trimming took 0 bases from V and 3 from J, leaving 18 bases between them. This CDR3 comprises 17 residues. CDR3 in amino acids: CASSLDGKNRLKETQYF. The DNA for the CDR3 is TGCGCCAGCAGCTTGGACGGGAAAAATCGATTAAAAGAGACCCAGTACTTC.

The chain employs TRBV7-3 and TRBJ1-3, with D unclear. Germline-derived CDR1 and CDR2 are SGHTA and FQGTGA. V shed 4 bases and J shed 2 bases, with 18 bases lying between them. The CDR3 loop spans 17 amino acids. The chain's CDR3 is CASSSPGGDGPGNTIYF. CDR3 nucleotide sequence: TGTGCCAGCAGCTCCCCCGGCGGGGATGGGCCTGGAAACACCATATATTTT.

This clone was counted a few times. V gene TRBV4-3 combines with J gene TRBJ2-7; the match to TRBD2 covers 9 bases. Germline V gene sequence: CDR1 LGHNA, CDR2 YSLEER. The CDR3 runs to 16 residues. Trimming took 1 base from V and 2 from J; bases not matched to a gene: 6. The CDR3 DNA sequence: TGCGCCAGCAGCCAAGGGGTCAGCGGGAGGACCTACGAGCAGTACTTC. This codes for CASSQGVSGRTYEQYF.

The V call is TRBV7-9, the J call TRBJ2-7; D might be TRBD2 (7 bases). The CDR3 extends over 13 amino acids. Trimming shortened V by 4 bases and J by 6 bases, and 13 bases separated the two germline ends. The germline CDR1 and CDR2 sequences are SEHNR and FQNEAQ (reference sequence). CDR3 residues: CASSSLGGAEQYF. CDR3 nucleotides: TGTGCCAGCAGCTCCCTAGGGGGGGCCGAGCAGTACTTC.

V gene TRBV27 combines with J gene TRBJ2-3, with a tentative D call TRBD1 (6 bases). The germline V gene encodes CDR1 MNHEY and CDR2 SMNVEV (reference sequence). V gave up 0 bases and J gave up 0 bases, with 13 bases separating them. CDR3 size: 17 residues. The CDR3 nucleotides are TGTGCCAGCAGTTTATCCGCCTGGACAGCTAGCACAGATACGCAGTATTTT. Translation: CASSLSAWTASTDTQYF.

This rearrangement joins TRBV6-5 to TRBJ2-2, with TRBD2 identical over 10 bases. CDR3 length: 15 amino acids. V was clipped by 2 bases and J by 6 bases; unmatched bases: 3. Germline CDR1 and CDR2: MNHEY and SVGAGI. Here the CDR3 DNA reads TGTGCCAGCAGTTACCTGCTAGCGGGAGCCGGGGAGCTGTTTTTT. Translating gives CASSYLLAGAGELFF.

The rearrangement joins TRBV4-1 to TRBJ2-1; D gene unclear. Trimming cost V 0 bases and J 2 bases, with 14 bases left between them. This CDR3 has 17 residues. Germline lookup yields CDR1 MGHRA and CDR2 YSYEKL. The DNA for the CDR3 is TGCGCCAGCAGCCAAGAAAGCCTACTCTCGACCTACAATGAGCAGTTCTTC. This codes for CASSQESLLSTYNEQFF.

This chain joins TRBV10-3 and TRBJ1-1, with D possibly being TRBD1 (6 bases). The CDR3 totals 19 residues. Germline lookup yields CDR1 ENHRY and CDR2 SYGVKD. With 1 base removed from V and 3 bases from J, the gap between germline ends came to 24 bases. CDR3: CAISEYGDTLGLSDTEAFF. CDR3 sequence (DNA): TGTGCCATCAGTGAGTATGGGGACACTTTAGGATTGTCTGACACTGAAGCTTTCTTT.

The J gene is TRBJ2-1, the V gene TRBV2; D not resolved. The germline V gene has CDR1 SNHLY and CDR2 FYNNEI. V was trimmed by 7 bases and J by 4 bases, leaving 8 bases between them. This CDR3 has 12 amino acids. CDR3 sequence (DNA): TGTGCCAGCATTCCCAGATACAATGAGCAGTTCTTC. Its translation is CASIPRYNEQFF.

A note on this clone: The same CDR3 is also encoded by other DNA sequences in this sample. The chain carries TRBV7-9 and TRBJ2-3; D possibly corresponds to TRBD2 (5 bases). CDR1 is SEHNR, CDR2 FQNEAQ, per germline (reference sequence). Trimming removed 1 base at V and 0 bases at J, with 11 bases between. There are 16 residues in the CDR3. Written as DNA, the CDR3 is TGTGCCAGCAGCTTAGGGGCCGGGGAGAGCACAGATACGCAGTATTTT. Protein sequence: CASSLGAGESTDTQYF.

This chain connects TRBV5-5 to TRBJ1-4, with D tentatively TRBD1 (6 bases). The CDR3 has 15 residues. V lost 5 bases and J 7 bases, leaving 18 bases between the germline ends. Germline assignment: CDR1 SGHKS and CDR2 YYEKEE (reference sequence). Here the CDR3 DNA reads TGTGCCAGCAGATTTTCAGGGGCGCTGGGTGAAAAACTGTTTTTT. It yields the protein CASRFSGALGEKLFF. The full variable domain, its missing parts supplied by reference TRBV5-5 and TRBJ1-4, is DAGVTQSPTHLIKTRGQQVTLRCSPISGHKSVSWYQQVLGQGPQFIFQYYEKEERGRGNFPDRFSARQFPNYSSELNVNALLLGDSALYLCASRFSGALGEKLFFGSGTQLSVL.

The CDR3 reads CVTSERPGELFF. CDR3 DNA: TGTGTGACTAGCGAGAGACCCGGGGAGCTGTTTTTT. The chain uses TRBV2 and TRBJ2-2, with 8 bases that match TRBD2. The CDR3 is 12 amino acids. Germline V gene data show CDR1 as SNHLY and CDR2 as FYNNEI.

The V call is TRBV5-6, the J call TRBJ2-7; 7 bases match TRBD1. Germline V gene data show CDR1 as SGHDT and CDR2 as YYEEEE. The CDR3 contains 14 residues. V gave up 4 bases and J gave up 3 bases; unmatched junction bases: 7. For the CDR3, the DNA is TGTGCCAGCAGCCTAGGGGGCTTGGGCTACGAGCAGTACTTC. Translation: CASSLGGLGYEQYF.

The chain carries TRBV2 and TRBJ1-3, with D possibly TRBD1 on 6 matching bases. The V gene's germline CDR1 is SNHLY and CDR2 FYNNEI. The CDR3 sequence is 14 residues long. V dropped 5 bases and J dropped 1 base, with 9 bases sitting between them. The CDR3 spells CASSSGTSGNTIYF. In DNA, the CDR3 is TGTGCCAGCAGTTCTGGGACATCTGGAAACACCATATATTTT.

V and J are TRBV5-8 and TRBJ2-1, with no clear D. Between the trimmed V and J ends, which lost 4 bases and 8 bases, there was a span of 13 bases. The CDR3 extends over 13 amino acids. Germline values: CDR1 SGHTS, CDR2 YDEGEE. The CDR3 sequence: CASSPPGWDEQFF. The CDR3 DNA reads TGTGCCAGCAGCCCCCCGGGTTGGGATGAGCAGTTCTTC.

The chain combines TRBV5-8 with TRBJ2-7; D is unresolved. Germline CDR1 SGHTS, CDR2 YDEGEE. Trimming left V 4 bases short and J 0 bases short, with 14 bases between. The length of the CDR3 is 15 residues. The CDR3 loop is CASSTLLRGSYEQYF. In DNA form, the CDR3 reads TGTGCCAGCAGCACCCTTCTGAGAGGCTCCTACGAGCAGTACTTC. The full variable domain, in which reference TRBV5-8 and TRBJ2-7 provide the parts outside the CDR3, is EAGVTQSPTHLIKTRGQQATLRCSPISGHTSVYWYQQALGLGLQFLLWYDEGEERNRGNFPPRFSGRQFPNYSSELNVNALELEDSALYLCASSTLLRGSYEQYFGPGTRLTVT.

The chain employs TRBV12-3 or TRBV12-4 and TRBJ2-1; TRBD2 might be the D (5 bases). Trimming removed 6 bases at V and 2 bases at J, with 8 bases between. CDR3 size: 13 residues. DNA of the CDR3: TGTGCCAGCAGACTAGGCGCCTACAATGAGCAGTTCTTC. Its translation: CASRLGAYNEQFF.

CDR3 coding DNA: TGTGCCAGCAGCTTGGGAGCCGTGAACACTGAAGCTTTCTTT. Encoded protein: CASSLGAVNTEAFF. The rearrangement joins TRBV5-5 to TRBJ1-1; D gene ambiguous. CDR3 size: 14 residues. Germline V gene lookup returns CDR1 SGHKS and CDR2 YYEKEE (reference sequence). V dropped 0 bases and J dropped 0 bases, with 6 bases sitting between them. Full variable domain (outside the CDR3, taken from reference TRBV5-5 and TRBJ1-1): DAGVTQSPTHLIKTRGQQVTLRCSPISGHKSVSWYQQVLGQGPQFIFQYYEKEERGRGNFPDRFSARQFPNYSSELNVNALLLGDSALYLCASSLGAVNTEAFFGQGTRLTVV.

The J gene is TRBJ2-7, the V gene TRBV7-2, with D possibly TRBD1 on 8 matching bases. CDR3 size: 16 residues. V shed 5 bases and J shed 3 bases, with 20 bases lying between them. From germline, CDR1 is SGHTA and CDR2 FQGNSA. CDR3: CASSLLGRDRNYEQYF. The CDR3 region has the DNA TGTGCCAGCAGCCTACTAGGGAGGGACAGGAACTACGAGCAGTACTTC.

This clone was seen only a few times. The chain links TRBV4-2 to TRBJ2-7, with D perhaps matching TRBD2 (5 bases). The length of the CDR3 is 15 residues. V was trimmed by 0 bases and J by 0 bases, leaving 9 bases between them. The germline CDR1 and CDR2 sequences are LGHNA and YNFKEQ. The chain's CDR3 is CASSQELGSSYEQYF. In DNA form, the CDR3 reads TGTGCCAGCAGCCAAGAACTAGGTTCCTCCTACGAGCAGTACTTC.

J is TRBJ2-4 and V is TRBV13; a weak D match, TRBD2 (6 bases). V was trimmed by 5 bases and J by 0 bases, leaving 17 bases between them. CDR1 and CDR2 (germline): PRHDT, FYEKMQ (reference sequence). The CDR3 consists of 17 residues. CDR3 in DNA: TGTGCCAGCAGCCCCCTGGCCCAGGGACTAGCCAAAAACATTCAGTACTTC. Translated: CASSPLAQGLAKNIQYF. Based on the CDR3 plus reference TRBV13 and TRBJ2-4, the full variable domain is AAGVIQSPRHLIKEKRETATLKCYPIPRHDTVYWYQQGPGQDPQFLISFYEKMQSDKGSIPDRFSAQQFSDYHSELNMSSLELGDSALYFCASSPLAQGLAKNIQYFGAGTRLSVL.

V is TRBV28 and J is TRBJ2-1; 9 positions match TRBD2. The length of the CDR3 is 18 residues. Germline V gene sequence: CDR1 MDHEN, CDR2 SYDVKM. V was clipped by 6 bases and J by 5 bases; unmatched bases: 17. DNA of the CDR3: TGTGCCAGCAGAGACAGCGGACTCCTAGCGGGGTTTGACAATGAGCAGTTCTTC. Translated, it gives CASRDSGLLAGFDNEQFF. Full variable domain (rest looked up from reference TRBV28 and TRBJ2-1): DVKVTQSSRYLVKRTGEKVFLECVQDMDHENMFWYRQDPGLGLRLIYFSYDVKMKEKGDIPEGYSVSREKKERFSLILESASTNQTSMYLCASRDSGLLAGFDNEQFFGPGTRLTVL.

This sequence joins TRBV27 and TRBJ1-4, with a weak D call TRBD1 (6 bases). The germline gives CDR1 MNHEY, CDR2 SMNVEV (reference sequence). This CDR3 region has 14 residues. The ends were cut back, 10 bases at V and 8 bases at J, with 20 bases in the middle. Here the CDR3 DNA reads TGTGCCACCGCTAAGGGGGGGCAAAAGGAAAAACTGTTTTTT. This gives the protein CATAKGGQKEKLFF.

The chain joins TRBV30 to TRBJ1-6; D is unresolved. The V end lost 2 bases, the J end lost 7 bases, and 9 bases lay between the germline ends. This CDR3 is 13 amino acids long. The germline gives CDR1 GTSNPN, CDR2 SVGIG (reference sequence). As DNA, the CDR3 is TGTGCCTGGAGTCAGGATTTGAATTCACCCCTCCACTTT. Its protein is CAWSQDLNSPLHF.

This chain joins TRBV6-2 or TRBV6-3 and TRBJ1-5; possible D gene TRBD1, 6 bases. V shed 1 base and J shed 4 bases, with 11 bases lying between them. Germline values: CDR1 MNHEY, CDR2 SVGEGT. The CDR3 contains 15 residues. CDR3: CASSYYRDTNQPQHF. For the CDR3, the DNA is TGTGCCAGCAGTTACTACAGGGACACTAATCAGCCCCAGCATTTT.

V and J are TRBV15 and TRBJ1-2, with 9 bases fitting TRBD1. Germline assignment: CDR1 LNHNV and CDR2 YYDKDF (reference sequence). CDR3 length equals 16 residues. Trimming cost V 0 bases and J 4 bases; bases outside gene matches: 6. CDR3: CATSRDRTGAGYGYTF. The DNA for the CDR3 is TGTGCCACCAGCAGAGATCGGACAGGGGCAGGCTATGGCTACACCTTC.